This T cell receptor (beta chain) was recorded in a study of identical twins. TCRdb reanalysed the 5' RACE reads using MiXCR and keeps one entry per CDR3 protein. The sample consists of hundreds of thousands of distinct CDR3 sequences, around a sixth of them appearing once. The CDR3 consists of 15 residues. From germline, CDR1 is ENHRY and CDR2 SYGVKD. After removal of 6 bases from V and 1 base from J, the junction contained 8 bases not matched to a gene. In addition, the sample was reused for a study of T cells expressing NK-cell markers.

The sequenced sample was PBMCs. The receptor comes from a woman between 18 and 29 years old in good health. The chain couples TRBV10-3 to TRBJ1-1, with TRBD1 matching over 7 bases. This CDR3 reads CAIRYRGSSNTEAFF. In DNA form, the CDR3 reads TGTGCCATCAGGTACAGGGGAAGCTCGAACACTGAAGCTTTCTTT.